Below are 19 T cell receptor beta chains sequenced from a single sample in a study of monozygotic twins with cystic fibrosis. Sequenced by immunoSEQ multiplex PCR; TCRdb stores in-frame clones only, minus some. The table records 15,000 to 20,000 clones, about 96% of them present only once. The specimen sequenced was blood. All receptors come from a girl aged 2-10 years with cystic fibrosis.

This sequence joins TRBV19 and TRBJ2-5; TRBD1 aligns across 7 bases. The CDR3 runs 15 residues. V lost 4 bases to trimming and J lost 3 bases; unmatched junction nucleotides: 8. Germline CDR1 reads LNHDA; CDR2 reads SQIVND (reference sequence). The CDR3 spells CASSRYDRVEETQYF. For the CDR3, the DNA is TGTGCCAGTAGTAGGTACGACAGGGTAGAAGAGACCCAGTACTTC.

The chain has TRBV19 and TRBJ1-1; D gene unclear. This CDR3 spans 15 amino acids. V dropped 5 bases and J dropped 1 base, with 14 bases sitting between them. Germline loops: CDR1 LNHDA, CDR2 SQIVND (reference sequence). The CDR3 nucleotides are TGTGCCAGTAGTGTGGGGAGGACTTGGAACACTGAAGCTTTCTTT. This sequence encodes CASSVGRTWNTEAFF.

The gene calls are TRBV5-5 and TRBJ1-2, with 7 bases fitting TRBD1. The CDR3 loop spans 18 amino acids. The germline gives CDR1 SGHKS, CDR2 YYEKEE (reference sequence). J was trimmed by 4 bases and V by 4 bases; bases with no gene match: 19. The CDR3 bases are TGTGCCAGCAGCCCCCTGGGACAGCGGACCCCGATTTTCTATGGCTACACCTTC. This translates into CASSPLGQRTPIFYGYTF.

The chain carries TRBV6-5 and TRBJ1-5; tentatively, D is TRBD1 (6 bases). V lost 6 bases to trimming and J lost 3 bases, with 12 bases between them. Germline V gives CDR1 MNHEY, CDR2 SVGAGI. CDR3 size: 14 residues. This chain's CDR3 is CASRSTGTNQPQHF. The CDR3 nucleotides read TGTGCCAGCAGATCTACAGGGACCAATCAGCCCCAGCATTTT.

The chain combines TRBV6-5 with TRBJ2-7, with 7 bases matching TRBD2. V lost 6 bases, J lost 0 bases, and 8 bases stayed unmatched. CDR1 and CDR2 (germline): MNHEY, SVGAGI. The CDR3 totals 15 residues. The CDR3 is CASRRTAGSSYEQYF. In DNA, the CDR3 is TGTGCCAGCAGGAGAACAGCGGGAAGCTCCTACGAGCAGTACTTC.

A few counts support this clone. The chain links TRBV19 to TRBJ1-2, with 7 bases fitting TRBD1. This CDR3 region has 15 residues. V trimming: 3 bases; J trimming: 4 bases; junction bases outside the gene matches: 8. From germline, CDR1 is LNHDA and CDR2 SQIVND (reference sequence). DNA for the CDR3: TGTGCCAGTAGTATTGTCCGGGACAGTACCTATGGCTACACCTTC. Amino acid sequence: CASSIVRDSTYGYTF.

V usage is TRBV4-1 and J usage is TRBJ2-3; 7 bases match TRBD1. The CDR3 extends over 17 amino acids. Unmatched junction bases numbered 9, after V lost 0 bases and J lost 3 bases. Germline V gene sequence: CDR1 MGHRA, CDR2 YSYEKL. The CDR3 loop is CASSQDSYRGSTDTQYF. The CDR3 coding sequence is TGCGCCAGCAGCCAAGACTCTTACAGGGGATCGACAGATACGCAGTATTTT.

The chain couples TRBV6-5 to TRBJ2-2; D might be TRBD1 (6 bases). Germline V lookup: CDR1 MNHEY, CDR2 SVGAGI. The CDR3 is 15 amino acids. V dropped 5 bases and J dropped 4 bases, with 14 bases sitting between them. The CDR3 DNA follows: TGTGCCAGCAGTCGGACAGCGAAACCCACCGGGGAGCTGTTTTTT. Protein product: CASSRTAKPTGELFF.

CDR3 nucleotides: TGTGCCAGCAGCTTAGCGACGGGGGGGTACCAAGAGACCCAGTACTTC. It is translated as CASSLATGGYQETQYF. This chain joins TRBV7-2 and TRBJ2-5; 8 nucleotides match TRBD2. J gave up 0 bases and V 0 bases, and 3 bases lay outside the gene matches. The CDR3 totals 16 residues. Germline-derived CDR1 and CDR2 are SGHTA and FQGNSA.

The CDR3 sequence: CASSEMRTNEKLFF. The CDR3 nucleotides read TGTGCCAGCAGTGAAATGAGGACTAATGAAAAACTGTTTTTT. The chain uses TRBV6-1 and TRBJ1-4, with D unresolved. In germline, CDR1 is MNHNS, CDR2 SASEGT. V gave up 2 bases and J gave up 2 bases, with 6 bases separating them. There are 14 residues in the CDR3.

The rearrangement uses TRBV7-2 and TRBJ1-6; 7 nucleotides agree with TRBD1. Per the germline V gene, CDR1 is SGHTA and CDR2 is FQGNSA. Unmatched junction bases numbered 16, after V lost 1 base and J lost 10 bases. This CDR3 region has 18 residues. CDR3 sequence reads: CASSLVWGPRGGRSPLHF. For the CDR3, the DNA is TGTGCCAGCAGCTTAGTTTGGGGTCCCAGGGGGGGTAGATCACCCCTCCACTTT.

The chain recombines TRBV6-1 with TRBJ1-4; D unresolved. The germline V gene encodes CDR1 MNHNS and CDR2 SASEGT. This CDR3 comprises 12 residues. With 7 bases removed from V and 8 bases from J, the gap between germline ends came to 11 bases. The CDR3: CASTGATEKLFF. The CDR3 DNA reads as TGTGCCAGCACGGGAGCAACGGAAAAACTGTTTTTT.

This rearrangement joins TRBV4-1 to TRBJ1-1; D unclear. Germline CDR1 is MGHRA and CDR2 is YSYEKL. The V and J ends lost 0 bases and 2 bases respectively, with 10 bases between them. This CDR3 is 15 amino acids long. In DNA, the CDR3 is TGCGCCAGCAGCCAAGAGGGTTGGGGAAACACTGAAGCTTTCTTT. Translation gives CASSQEGWGNTEAFF.

The chain employs TRBV13 and TRBJ2-1; the D gene is possibly TRBD2 (7 bases). Trimming left V 2 bases short and J 9 bases short, with 17 bases between. This CDR3 is built from 15 residues. In germline, CDR1 is PRHDT, CDR2 FYEKMQ (reference sequence). CDR3 bases: TGTGCCAGCAGCTTACGGGGGCGGGGAGGGAGTGAGCAGTTCTTC. This translates into CASSLRGRGGSEQFF.

V and J are TRBV5-1 and TRBJ2-2; 7 nucleotides agree with TRBD2. The V gene end was trimmed by 0 bases and the J gene end by 0 bases; junction bases not matched to a gene: 2. The germline CDR1 and CDR2 sequences are SGHRS and YFSETQ. This CDR3 has 16 residues. CDR3 protein: CASSLDRGANTGELFF. The CDR3 coding sequence is TGCGCCAGCAGCTTGGATCGGGGGGCGAACACCGGGGAGCTGTTTTTT.

This chain links TRBV6-1 with TRBJ1-1, with TRBD1 matching 8 bases. The CDR3 contains 14 residues. Germline CDR1 and CDR2: MNHNS and SASEGT. V lost 4 bases, J lost 1 base, and 2 bases stayed unmatched. The CDR3 region is CASSVQGGNTEAFF. CDR3 nucleotide sequence: TGTGCCAGCAGTGTACAGGGGGGGAACACTGAAGCTTTCTTT.

V gene TRBV6-1 combines with J gene TRBJ1-3; the D is unclear. Trimming removed 0 bases from V and 0 bases from J, with 9 bases in between. The CDR3 loop spans 16 amino acids. CDR1 and CDR2 (germline): MNHNS, SASEGT. CDR3 in amino acids: CASSEALDTSGNTIYF. The CDR3, as DNA: TGTGCCAGCAGTGAAGCTCTTGACACCTCTGGAAACACCATATATTTT.

This chain links TRBV18 with TRBJ2-5, with 7 bases fitting TRBD2. The CDR3 contains 15 residues. CDR1 is KGHSH, CDR2 LQKENI, per germline. The V segment lost 5 bases and the J segment 4 bases; nucleotides outside the gene matches: 10. CDR3 nucleotides: TGTGCCAGCTCAAACACCGTGGGAGGGCGAGAGACCCAGTACTTC. This gives the protein CASSNTVGGRETQYF.

V usage is TRBV6-6 and J usage is TRBJ1-2; a weak D match, TRBD1 (5 bases). The CDR3 runs 14 residues. The V end was cut by 7 bases, the J end by 4 bases, with 16 bases between. Germline V gene data show CDR1 as MNHNY and CDR2 as SVGAGI (reference sequence). The CDR3 nucleotides read TGTGCCAGCATCGGATTGACAGCTCTCTATGGCTACACCTTC. Encoded protein: CASIGLTALYGYTF.